This T cell receptor beta chain was found in a study of T cells in Graves' hyperthyroidism and ophthalmopathy. The study, taken as a whole, reports: Stable hyperthyroidism and ophthalmopathy were separated using 13 V-J signatures.

About this clonotype itself: As yet, its antigen is unknown.

Germline V gene lookup returns CDR1 DFQATT and CDR2 SNEGSKA (reference sequence). The CDR3 has 12 amino acids. Trimming took 6 bases from V and 5 from J, leaving 13 bases between them. A lack of ophthalmopathy progression within 18 months defined stable Graves' hyperthyroidism. RNA transcripts provided the source from which TCR beta CDR3 regions were amplified. HTBI primers were the set used in a first-round RT-PCR of the TCR CDR3. TCRdb re-called the multiplex PCR reads through MiXCR, storing one row per CDR3 protein. The profile shows over 300,000 distinct CDR3 sequences, 14% of them singletons. Input material: blood. The genes are TRBV20-1 and TRBJ2-5; the D gene is possibly TRBD2 (6 bases). The sequence came from a woman aged 60-75 years with Graves' hyperthyroidism. The CDR3 region has the DNA TGCAGTGCCCACGGAGGAGGGGAGACCCAGTACTTC. Protein product: CSAHGGGETQYF.